This paragraph covers one TCR beta chain sequence. Its antigen is not identified. The junction shows a germline mismatch at one end, possibly a read error. With 60 Vbeta and 13 Jbeta primers, the PCR was carried out. The assay was immunoSEQ multiplex PCR, and TCRdb's table has in-frame clones only and misses some. The sample lists some 200,000 clones; approximately 80% were seen once. The data stem from a study of cytomegalovirus exposure and HLA in healthy donors. Study-wide results and caveats: The analysis excluded some indistinguishable V segments, including TRBV6-2 and TRBV6-3.

Looked up from germline, CDR1 is SSHAT and CDR2 is FNYEAQ (reference sequence). The CDR3 is 15 residues long. The clonotype was recovered from a boy younger than 10 in good health and CMV-seronegative. This sequence joins TRBV7-7 and TRBJ2-1, with TRBD2 as a possible D gene (6 bases). Sequences were obtained from PBMCs. CDR3 nucleotides: TGTGCTAGCAGACGGGGGAGGCTTGGGTACAATGAGCAGTTCTTC. It encodes CASRRGRLGYNEQFF.